Listed below are T cell receptor beta chains from one sample, sequenced in a study of identical twins. One entry per CDR3 protein, called by TCRdb with MiXCR from the 5' RACE reads. The sample holds some 690,000 distinct CDR3 sequences, approximately 21% seen once. This sample also appeared in a second study, on T cells expressing NK-cell markers.

The sequencing sample was made of PBMCs. The receptors here all came from a young woman in good health. Both conserved end residues are part of each CDR3. The D gene is left open where the match is weak. Clone size is shown for a subset of rows, as once, few, many or a class of expanded clone.

j_gene: TRBJ1-2; abundance: few; d_gene: -; len: 13; v_gene: TRBV20-1; CDR3aa: CSARDGRGYGYTF; CDR3nt: TGCAGTGCTAGAGATGGTAGGGGCTATGGCTACACCTTC
j_gene: TRBJ2-1; abundance: few; d_gene: -; len: 16; v_gene: TRBV7-9; CDR3aa: CASSSEGQLSYNEQFF; CDR3nt: TGTGCCAGCAGCTCCGAAGGACAGCTATCCTACAATGAGCAGTTCTTC
j_gene: TRBJ2-2; abundance: -; d_gene: TRBD1; len: 16; v_gene: TRBV9; CDR3aa: CASSDQRTGTTGELFF; CDR3nt: TGTGCCAGCAGCGACCAGAGGACAGGGACCACCGGGGAGCTGTTTTTT
j_gene: TRBJ1-6; abundance: many; d_gene: -; len: 15; v_gene: TRBV20-1; CDR3aa: CSARVQGVTHSPLHF; CDR3nt: TGCAGTGCTAGGGTACAAGGAGTCACGCATTCACCCCTCCACTTT
j_gene: TRBJ2-1; abundance: -; d_gene: -; len: 16; v_gene: TRBV9; CDR3aa: CASSVSQGSIYNEQFF; CDR3nt: TGTGCCAGCAGCGTTTCCCAGGGAAGTATTTACAATGAGCAGTTCTTC
j_gene: TRBJ2-3; abundance: few; d_gene: TRBD2; len: 17; v_gene: TRBV5-1; CDR3aa: CASTQGLAGAQADTQYF; CDR3nt: TGCGCCAGCACCCAAGGACTAGCGGGGGCCCAGGCAGATACGCAGTATTTT
j_gene: TRBJ1-2; abundance: -; d_gene: TRBD1; len: 16; v_gene: TRBV12-3/TRBV12-4; CDR3aa: CASSIGQGAVAYGYTF; CDR3nt: TGTGCCAGCAGCATCGGACAGGGGGCGGTCGCCTATGGCTACACCTTC
j_gene: TRBJ2-1; abundance: -; d_gene: TRBD2; len: 14; v_gene: TRBV20-1; CDR3aa: CSHLSGRSYNEQFF; CDR3nt: TGCAGTCATCTGAGCGGGAGAAGCTACAATGAGCAGTTCTTC
j_gene: TRBJ1-1; abundance: -; d_gene: -; len: 12; v_gene: TRBV7-9; CDR3aa: CASTEGDTEAFF; CDR3nt: TGTGCCAGCACGGAGGGTGACACTGAAGCTTTCTTT
j_gene: TRBJ2-1; abundance: many; d_gene: -; len: 14; v_gene: TRBV7-8; CDR3aa: CASSLSRTRGNPFF; CDR3nt: TGTGCCAGCAGCTTAAGTAGGACCCGCGGGAACCCGTTCTTC
j_gene: TRBJ2-5; abundance: once; d_gene: -; len: 12; v_gene: TRBV7-2; CDR3aa: CASSRYRETQYF; CDR3nt: TGTGCCAGCAGCCGGTATCGTGAGACCCAGTACTTC
j_gene: TRBJ2-7; abundance: many; d_gene: TRBD2; len: 14; v_gene: TRBV27; CDR3aa: CASSRGASGYEQYF; CDR3nt: TGTGCCAGTAGCCGAGGGGCTAGCGGGTACGAGCAGTACTTC
j_gene: TRBJ2-7; abundance: -; d_gene: TRBD2; len: 14; v_gene: TRBV10-3; CDR3aa: CAPPETSGLGEQYF; CDR3nt: TGTGCCCCGCCCGAAACTAGCGGGTTGGGAGAGCAGTACTTC
j_gene: TRBJ2-7; abundance: -; d_gene: -; len: 15; v_gene: TRBV5-1; CDR3aa: CASSSSGSPSYEQYF; CDR3nt: TGCGCCAGCAGCTCATCCGGGTCCCCCTCCTACGAGCAGTACTTC
j_gene: TRBJ1-1; abundance: -; d_gene: TRBD1; len: 12; v_gene: TRBV6-5; CDR3aa: CASSYRQGGAFF; CDR3nt: TGTGCCAGCAGTTATAGACAGGGGGGAGCTTTCTTT
j_gene: TRBJ1-6; abundance: few; d_gene: -; len: 16; v_gene: TRBV5-4; CDR3aa: CASSEKQSSYNSPLHF; CDR3nt: TGTGCCAGCAGCGAGAAACAGAGCTCCTATAATTCACCCCTCCACTTT
j_gene: TRBJ2-7; abundance: -; d_gene: TRBD2; len: 11; v_gene: TRBV20-1; CDR3aa: CSALAAYEQYF; CDR3nt: TGCAGTGCTCTAGCGGCCTACGAGCAGTACTTC
j_gene: TRBJ2-2; abundance: -; d_gene: -; len: 14; v_gene: TRBV6-5; CDR3aa: CASSYLTGPGELFF; CDR3nt: TGTGCCAGCAGTTACCTCACAGGGCCCGGGGAGCTGTTTTTT
j_gene: TRBJ2-3; abundance: -; d_gene: TRBD2; len: 13; v_gene: TRBV11-2; CDR3aa: CASSLVSAGGRYF; CDR3nt: TGTGCCAGCAGCTTAGTCTCTGCGGGGGGAAGGTATTTT
j_gene: TRBJ2-3; abundance: many; d_gene: -; len: 14; v_gene: TRBV4-2; CDR3aa: CASSQGDSTDTQYF; CDR3nt: TGTGCCAGCAGCCAAGGGGACAGCACAGATACGCAGTATTTT
j_gene: TRBJ2-7; abundance: few; d_gene: -; len: 14; v_gene: TRBV5-1; CDR3aa: CASSSTSRSYEQYF; CDR3nt: TGCGCCAGCAGCAGCACTAGCAGATCCTACGAGCAGTACTTC
j_gene: TRBJ2-7; abundance: few; d_gene: TRBD1; len: 14; v_gene: TRBV10-3; CDR3aa: CAISSRDRTYEQYF; CDR3nt: TGTGCCATCAGTTCCCGGGACAGGACGTACGAGCAGTACTTC
j_gene: TRBJ2-7; abundance: -; d_gene: -; len: 14; v_gene: TRBV5-6; CDR3aa: CASGGLSFATEQYF; CDR3nt: TGTGCCAGCGGTGGACTATCGTTCGCGACGGAGCAGTACTTC
j_gene: TRBJ1-1; abundance: many; d_gene: -; len: 13; v_gene: TRBV7-2; CDR3aa: CASSPRMNTEAFF; CDR3nt: TGTGCCAGCAGCCCCCGGATGAACACTGAAGCTTTCTTT
j_gene: TRBJ2-1; abundance: -; d_gene: -; len: 13; v_gene: TRBV7-2; CDR3aa: CASSLDTRYEQFF; CDR3nt: TGTGCCAGCAGCCTGGATACTAGATATGAGCAGTTCTTC
j_gene: TRBJ2-5; abundance: few; d_gene: -; len: 12; v_gene: TRBV6-5; CDR3aa: CASSLYEGRQYF; CDR3nt: TGTGCCAGCAGCCTTTACGAAGGACGACAGTACTTC